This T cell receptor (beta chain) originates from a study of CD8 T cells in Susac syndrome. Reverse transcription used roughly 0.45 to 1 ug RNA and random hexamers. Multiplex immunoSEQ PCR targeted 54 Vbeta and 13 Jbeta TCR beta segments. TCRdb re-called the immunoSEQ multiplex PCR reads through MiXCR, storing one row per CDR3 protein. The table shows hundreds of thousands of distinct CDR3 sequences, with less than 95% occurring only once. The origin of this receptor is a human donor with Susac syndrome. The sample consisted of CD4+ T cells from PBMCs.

The DNA of the CDR3 is TGTGCCAGCAGCGTAGCCGGCACTAGCGGGCAAGAGACCCAGTACTTC. This translates into CASSVAGTSGQETQYF. The chain links TRBV9 to TRBJ2-5; 9 bases line up with TRBD2. The germline V gene has CDR1 SGDLS and CDR2 YYNGEE. Trimming took 0 bases from V and 2 from J; bases not matched to a gene: 5. This CDR3 is 16 amino acids long.